The clone carrying this TCR beta chain was recorded many times. Germline V gives CDR1 SGHTA, CDR2 FQGNSA. Trimming took 2 bases from V and 5 from J; bases not matched to a gene: 5. There are 14 residues in the CDR3. The TCR beta library used iRepertoire HTBI primers with Arm-PCR amplification of CDR3. Via MiXCR, TCRdb re-called the multiplex PCR reads, giving one row per CDR3 protein. Of around 460,000 distinct CDR3 sequences listed, 20% to 25% are singletons. This entry is derived from a study of regulatory T cells in long-lasting Graves disease. The time point is: persistent/refractory GD, antithyroid drugs over 5 years with positive TRAb. The authors made the TCR library using RNA they extracted from PBMCs. The patients were drawn from one endocrinology department in Xi'an, China.

The sample was peripheral blood mononuclear cells (PBMCs), taken when the disease was refractory, from a patient treated with antithyroid drugs. This TCR came from a female donor with Graves disease. The J gene is TRBJ2-5, the V gene TRBV7-2; TRBD1 matches 7 bases. The CDR3 nucleotides are TGTGCCAGCAGCTTAAACAGGGGTGGTGAGACCCAGTACTTC. This sequence encodes CASSLNRGGETQYF.